A single T cell receptor beta chain is shown here with its context. Its antigen is undetermined. The protocol was immunoSEQ multiplex PCR, while the TCRdb copy is restricted to in-frame clones and leaves out a portion. The table records 85,000 to 130,000 clones, approximately 91% of them present only once. This entry is derived from a study of T cell responses to AZD1222 COVID-19 vaccine. Overall study context: Pooled together were second doses at about 4 or about 12 weeks. Study-wide points: All repertoire sampling was performed exclusively after the peak T cell response. Donors, mostly white British, included more females; clonal diversity was possibly underestimated.

The sequenced sample was peripheral blood, obtained on day 0 of AZD1222 vaccination. The receptor's source is an adult in good health.

CDR3 amino acids: CASSILVSVSGANVLTF. CDR3 coding DNA: TGTGCCAGCTCAATTCTCGTTTCGGTTTCTGGGGCCAACGTCCTGACTTTC. The chain recombines TRBV18 with TRBJ2-6; D uncertain. In germline, CDR1 is KGHSH, CDR2 LQKENI. This CDR3 comprises 17 residues. Trimming took off 5 bases at V and 1 base at J, with 15 bases between the two ends.